These T cell receptor beta chains were read from a single sample in a study of CD8+CD57+ T cells in acquired aplastic anemia. One entry per CDR3 protein, called by TCRdb with MiXCR from the reads. The table records 80,000 to 100,000 distinct CDR3 sequences, roughly two thirds of them present only once. The sequencing input was sorted CD4+, CD8+, or CD8+CD57+ T cells (not recorded which) from PBMCs. The receptor source for this set is a human donor with aplastic anemia. CDR3s include the opening cysteine and the closing phenylalanine or tryptophan. Each record gives: V gene, J gene, D gene, clone size, CDR3 DNA, CDR3 protein. D genes are given only for firm matches. Size is stated for part of the rows, as once, few or many counts, or as a class when the clone is expanded.

V: TRBV2
J: TRBJ2-5
D: TRBD1
size: -
DNA: TGTGCCAGCAGTGGACAGGGGCCGAGAGAGACCCAGTACTTC
CDR3: CASSGQGPRETQYF

V: TRBV3-1
J: TRBJ2-2
D: -
size: few
DNA: TGTGCCAGCAGCCAAGCTCGTGACTTCTCCGGGGAGCTGTTTTTT
CDR3: CASSQARDFSGELFF

V: TRBV20-1
J: TRBJ2-7
D: TRBD2
size: many
DNA: TGCAGTGCTCGGGGGACTAGCGGGGGGGCTTATGAGCAGTACTTC
CDR3: CSARGTSGGAYEQYF

V: TRBV19
J: TRBJ2-7
D: -
size: -
DNA: TGTGCCAGTAGTATAGAGGGGGCCTACGAGCAGTACTTC
CDR3: CASSIEGAYEQYF

V: TRBV11-2
J: TRBJ2-7
D: -
size: -
DNA: TGTGCCAGCAGCTTAGACCCGGCTCCCTACGAGCAGTACTTC
CDR3: CASSLDPAPYEQYF

V: TRBV2
J: TRBJ2-5
D: -
size: -
DNA: TGTGCCAGCAGTGACCGGCAGGGAGAAGAGACCCAGTACTTC
CDR3: CASSDRQGEETQYF

V: TRBV20-1
J: TRBJ1-6
D: TRBD1
size: -
DNA: TGCAGTGCTACCGTCACCCGGGACAGTAATTCACCCCTCCACTTT
CDR3: CSATVTRDSNSPLHF

V: TRBV24-1
J: TRBJ2-1
D: -
size: few
DNA: TGTGCCACCGAAGACAGCAATGAGCAGTTCTTC
CDR3: CATEDSNEQFF

V: TRBV14
J: TRBJ2-3
D: -
size: many
DNA: TGTGCCAGCAGCCTTTCCCGGGACTGGAGCACAGATACGCAGTATTTT
CDR3: CASSLSRDWSTDTQYF

V: TRBV20-1
J: TRBJ2-2
D: TRBD2
size: -
DNA: TGCAGTGCTTCGTTTGGAACTAGCGGGCGGTTTGTGAACACCGGGGAGCTGTTTTTT
CDR3: CSASFGTSGRFVNTGELFF

V: TRBV2
J: TRBJ1-6
D: -
size: once
DNA: TGTGCCAGCAGTGACCGGTTTGCAACCCTCCACTTC
CDR3: CASSDRFATLHF

V: TRBV24-1
J: TRBJ1-5
D: -
size: few
DNA: TGTGCCACCAGTTCAGTGGGAGGCAATCAGCCCCAGCATTTT
CDR3: CATSSVGGNQPQHF

V: TRBV2
J: TRBJ2-3
D: TRBD1
size: -
DNA: TGTGCCAGCCATATAGGACAGGGAGCTACAGATACGCAGTATTTT
CDR3: CASHIGQGATDTQYF

V: TRBV19
J: TRBJ1-2
D: -
size: -
DNA: TGTGCCAGTAGTACTGACAGGAACTATGGCTACACCTTC
CDR3: CASSTDRNYGYTF

V: TRBV20-1
J: TRBJ2-5
D: -
size: few
DNA: TGCAGTGCTAGTCCTAGATCGGTGTGGGAGACCCAGTACTTC
CDR3: CSASPRSVWETQYF

V: TRBV20-1
J: TRBJ2-5
D: -
size: -
DNA: TGCAGTGCTAGAGATCCAGCCCTGGAGACCCAGTACTTC
CDR3: CSARDPALETQYF

V: TRBV11-2
J: TRBJ2-1
D: -
size: -
DNA: TGTGCCAGCAGCCCTCGATCGACCCTACTGTACAATGAGCAGTTCTTC
CDR3: CASSPRSTLLYNEQFF

V: TRBV20-1
J: TRBJ1-1
D: TRBD1
size: few
DNA: TGCAGTGCTAAGGGAACGGGACAGACGAACACTGAAGCTTTCTTT
CDR3: CSAKGTGQTNTEAFF

V: TRBV20-1
J: TRBJ2-7
D: -
size: -
DNA: TGCAGTGCTAGTATGGGGGCCCCCTACGAGCAGTACTTC
CDR3: CSASMGAPYEQYF

V: TRBV20-1
J: TRBJ1-4
D: -
size: -
DNA: TGCAGTGCTGCGGACAGTCCTAATGAAAAACTGTTTTTT
CDR3: CSAADSPNEKLFF

V: TRBV20-1
J: TRBJ1-2
D: -
size: few
DNA: TGCAGTGCGAGGGACACCAACTATGGCTACACCTTC
CDR3: CSARDTNYGYTF

V: TRBV7-6
J: TRBJ2-3
D: TRBD2
size: -
DNA: TGTGCCAGCAGCTTAGCCTTAACGGCGGGAGCGATATCAGATACGCAGTATTTT
CDR3: CASSLALTAGAISDTQYF

V: TRBV2
J: TRBJ2-1
D: -
size: -
DNA: TGTGCCAGCAGTGAGAGAGGGGGAGGCCAGTTCTTC
CDR3: CASSERGGGQFF